The 8 T cell receptor beta chains presented below share a single source sample, sequenced in a study of blood T cell repertoires in COVID-19. Sequencing was performed with immunoSEQ multiplex PCR; in TCRdb, only in-frame clones are kept and a portion is missing. The table lists 65,000 to 90,000 clones, about 89% of them singletons. The sample was peripheral blood. The source is a man aged 50 to 60 with acute or convalescent COVID-19.

The chain is built from TRBV10-3 and TRBJ1-1; 9 bases fit TRBD1. The CDR3 is made up of 13 amino acids. Germline CDR1 and CDR2: ENHRY and SYGVKD. The trim removed 6 bases at V and 1 base at J, leaving 0 bases unmatched. In nucleotides, the CDR3 is TGTGCCATCAGACAGGGGGCGAACACTGAAGCTTTCTTT. Protein sequence: CAIRQGANTEAFF.

In its sample, this clone was seen once. The J gene is TRBJ1-5, the V gene TRBV19; D may be TRBD1 (5 bases). This CDR3 has 15 amino acids. The V gene lost 5 bases and the J gene lost 3 bases, with 14 bases spanning the gap. Germline lookup yields CDR1 LNHDA and CDR2 SQIVND (reference sequence). Here the CDR3 reads CASSPQGSLNQPQHF. DNA of the CDR3: TGTGCCAGTAGTCCGCAGGGTAGCCTCAATCAGCCCCAGCATTTT.

The rearrangement links TRBV28 to TRBJ1-2, with D maybe TRBD1 (6 bases). With 6 bases removed from V and 1 base from J, the gap between germline ends came to 12 bases. The germline V gene has CDR1 MDHEN and CDR2 SYDVKM. The CDR3 extends over 14 amino acids. The CDR3 is CASRENRVNYGYTF. In DNA form, the CDR3 reads TGTGCCAGCAGGGAGAACAGGGTTAACTATGGCTACACCTTC.

V and J are TRBV3-1 (or the pseudogene TRBV3-2) and TRBJ2-3; 11 bases fit TRBD2. J gave up 5 bases and V 1 base, and 5 bases lay outside the gene matches. The CDR3 is 16 residues long. The V gene's germline CDR1 is LGHDT and CDR2 YNNKEL (reference sequence). The CDR3 reads CASSQVAGGRGDTQYF. The CDR3, as DNA: TGTGCCAGCAGCCAAGTAGCGGGGGGGCGTGGAGATACGCAGTATTTT.

This clone was recorded a few times. The chain joins TRBV5-6 to TRBJ1-1; 8 nucleotides align to TRBD1. J gave up 7 bases and V 4 bases, and 9 bases lay outside the gene matches. The CDR3 contains 14 residues. From germline, CDR1 is SGHDT and CDR2 YYEEEE. In nucleotides, the CDR3 is TGTGCCAGCAGCAGACGGACAGGGTTAGGTGAAGCTTTCTTT. Its protein is CASSRRTGLGEAFF. The variable domain in full, completed from reference TRBV5-6 and TRBJ1-1, reads DAGVTQSPTHLIKTRGQQVTLRCSPKSGHDTVSWYQQALGQGPQFIFQYYEEEERQRGNFPDRFSGHQFPNYSSELNVNALLLGDSALYLCASSRRTGLGEAFFGQGTRLTVV.

This clone showed up just once. This chain uses TRBV7-9 with TRBJ1-1, with a tentative D call TRBD1 (6 bases). CDR1 and CDR2 (germline): SEHNR, FQNEAQ (reference sequence). The CDR3 is made up of 15 amino acids. V gave up 5 bases and J gave up 3 bases, with 16 bases separating them. The CDR3 bases are TGTGCCAGCAGCCCAGGAACAGGGAGGGACACTGAAGCTTTCTTT. Its protein is CASSPGTGRDTEAFF.

The genes are TRBV19 and TRBJ2-5, with D unresolved. V dropped 1 base and J dropped 1 base, with 7 bases sitting between them. The germline V gene encodes CDR1 LNHDA and CDR2 SQIVND (reference sequence). This CDR3 spans 14 amino acids. CDR3 amino acids: CASSIGPGQETQYF. As DNA, the CDR3 is TGTGCCAGTAGTATAGGGCCGGGCCAAGAGACCCAGTACTTC.

V is TRBV6-1 and J is TRBJ1-6; 8 nucleotides align to TRBD1. With 4 bases clipped from V and 0 bases from J, the junction kept 2 bases outside the gene matches. Germline V lookup: CDR1 MNHNS, CDR2 SASEGT. This CDR3 contains 16 residues. CDR3 protein: CASSGTGSSYNSPLHF. The CDR3 coding sequence is TGTGCCAGCAGTGGGACAGGGAGCTCCTATAATTCACCCCTCCACTTT.